The text below deals with one T cell receptor (beta chain). The data were obtained in a study of blood T cell repertoires in COVID-19. Looked up from germline, CDR1 is LGHDT and CDR2 is YNNKEL (reference sequence). There are 18 residues in the CDR3. The V segment lost 6 bases and the J segment 7 bases; nucleotides outside the gene matches: 15. Assay: immunoSEQ multiplex PCR; the TCRdb copy retains only in-frame clones and omits some. The sample gives some 120,000 clones, about 89% of which show up once; more than 3.5% is in the top ten. The sequenced material came from peripheral blood. The genes are TRBV3-1 (or the pseudogene TRBV3-2) and TRBJ1-4; 12 nucleotides align to TRBD1. This receptor was identified in a woman aged 55-70 years with acute or convalescent COVID-19. The CDR3 sequence: CASSPGTGGHRGVEKLFF. CDR3 coding DNA: TGTGCCAGCAGTCCCGGGACAGGGGGCCACAGGGGAGTTGAAAAACTGTTTTTT.